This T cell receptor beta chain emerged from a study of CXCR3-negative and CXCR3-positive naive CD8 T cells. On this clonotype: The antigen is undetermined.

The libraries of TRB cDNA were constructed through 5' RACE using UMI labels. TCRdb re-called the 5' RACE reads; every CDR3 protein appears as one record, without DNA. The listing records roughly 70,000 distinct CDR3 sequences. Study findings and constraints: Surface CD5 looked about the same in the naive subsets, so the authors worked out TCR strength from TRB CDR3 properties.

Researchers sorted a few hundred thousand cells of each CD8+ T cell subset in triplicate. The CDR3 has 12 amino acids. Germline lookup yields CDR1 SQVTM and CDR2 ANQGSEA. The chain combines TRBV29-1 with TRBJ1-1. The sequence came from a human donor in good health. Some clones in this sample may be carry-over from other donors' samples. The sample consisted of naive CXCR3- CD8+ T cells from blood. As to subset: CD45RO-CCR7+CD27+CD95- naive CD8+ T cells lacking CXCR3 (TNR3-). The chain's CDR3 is CSVGRMGTEAFF.